The subject of this entry is one T cell receptor beta chain. The entire patient cohort was treatment-naive prior to thyroid surgery. The data derive from a study of metastatic and nonmetastatic thyroid tumors. Study-wide context: A comparison of repertoires was made across blood and tumor or nodule tissue from malignant and benign thyroid patients.

The V segment lost 10 bases and the J segment 3 bases; nucleotides outside the gene matches: 3. The germline CDR1 and CDR2 sequences are ENHRY and SYGVKD. The CDR3 runs to 12 residues. Authors' analysis steps: In papillary thyroid cancer, a distant-metastasis classifier was built using CDR3 differences across clinicopathological groups. TCRdb re-called clones from the PCR reads using MiXCR. What appears here as the V and J calls and clone size reflects TCRdb's work, not the paper's. Among over 50,000 clones listed, almost 30% were seen once. The origin of this receptor is a female donor with papillary thyroid cancer or a benign thyroid nodule (not recorded which). Some clones in this sample may be carry-over from other donors' samples. The chain carries TRBV10-3 and TRBJ1-3; 7 bases line up with TRBD1. Sequencing was done on a sample of blood. The CDR3 here is CATGGNGNTIYF. The CDR3 nucleotides read TGTGCCACAGGGGGAAATGGAAACACCATATATTTT.